These 30 T cell receptor beta chains were all obtained from the same sample, sequenced in a study of T cells in tuberculosis. TCRdb's copy holds only in-frame clones and misses some; the assay was immunoSEQ multiplex PCR. The table includes about 33,000 clones, 87% detected once. Described time point: new active TB diagnosis, blood taken before or within 7 days of starting treatment. Material: PBMCs, obtained at tuberculosis diagnosis. The receptor set was obtained from an adult with tuberculosis.

The V gene is TRBV5-1, the J gene TRBJ1-1, with D uncertain. The CDR3 is 14 residues long. V lost 4 bases and J lost 4, with 14 bases in between. CDR1 and CDR2 (germline): SGHRS, YFSETQ. The CDR3 DNA sequence: TGCGCCAGCAGCACTACCTATCCAACCACTGAAGCTTTCTTT. Translated, it gives CASSTTYPTTEAFF.

This rearrangement joins TRBV5-4 to TRBJ1-6; the D is unclear. V was trimmed by 0 bases and J by 7 bases, leaving 11 bases between them. The CDR3 length is 15 residues. Looked up from germline, CDR1 is SGHNT and CDR2 is YYREEE (reference sequence). CDR3 region: CASSLDGGPNSPLHF. CDR3 in DNA: TGTGCCAGCAGCTTGGATGGAGGGCCGAATTCACCCCTCCACTTT.

This sequence joins TRBV29-1 and TRBJ1-2, with D perhaps TRBD1 (5 bases). Trimming removed 4 bases at V and 3 bases at J, with 15 bases between. In germline, CDR1 is SQVTM, CDR2 ANQGSEA. The length of the CDR3 is 14 residues. CDR3 sequence reads: CSVVSRGRDYGYTF. DNA for the CDR3: TGCAGCGTTGTGTCCCGAGGCAGGGACTATGGCTACACCTTC. The full variable domain, completed using reference TRBV29-1 and TRBJ1-2, is SAVISQKPSRDICQRGTSLTIQCQVDSQVTMMFWYRQQPGQSLTLIATANQGSEATYESGFVIDKFPISRPNLTFSTLTVSNMSPEDSSIYLCSVVSRGRDYGYTFGSGTRLTVV.

A few counts support this clone. The chain has TRBV4-2 and TRBJ2-7, with D maybe TRBD1 (5 bases). V shed 0 bases and J shed 2 bases, with 11 bases lying between them. Germline-derived CDR1 and CDR2 are LGHNA and YNFKEQ. The CDR3 totals 15 residues. CDR3 loop: CASSQELTATYEQYF. The CDR3 DNA sequence: TGTGCCAGCAGCCAAGAATTGACAGCTACCTACGAGCAGTACTTC.

There are a few counts of this clone. This chain uses TRBV7-6 with TRBJ2-5, with TRBD1 matching over 9 bases. Germline CDR1 SGHVS, CDR2 FNYEAQ. The CDR3 loop spans 15 amino acids. Losses at the gene ends were 4 bases for V and 7 bases for J; bases not matched to a gene: 10. CDR3 DNA: TGTGCCAGCAGCTCCCCGGACAGGGGACGGGTGACCCAGTACTTC. Translation: CASSSPDRGRVTQYF. Full variable domain (outside the CDR3, taken from reference TRBV7-6 and TRBJ2-5): GAGVSQSPRYKVTKRGQDVALRCDPISGHVSLYWYRQALGQGPEFLTYFNYEAQQDKSGLPNDRFSAERPEGSISTLTIQRTEQRDSAMYRCASSSPDRGRVTQYFGPGTRLLVL.

V usage is TRBV28 and J usage is TRBJ2-3, with D maybe TRBD2 (6 bases). The CDR3 is 15 amino acids. Germline CDR1 MDHEN, CDR2 SYDVKM. The ends were cut back, 4 bases at V and 5 bases at J, with 16 bases in the middle. The CDR3 loop is CASSSPGLRGDTQYF. The CDR3 DNA reads TGTGCCAGCAGTTCTCCCGGGCTGCGGGGAGATACGCAGTATTTT.

The V gene is TRBV5-5, the J gene TRBJ2-7, with D unresolved. Germline loops: CDR1 SGHKS, CDR2 YYEKEE (reference sequence). The CDR3 runs 14 residues. V lost 0 bases and J 0 bases, leaving 7 bases between the germline ends. The CDR3 is CASSLAGVSYEQYF. In DNA form, the CDR3 reads TGTGCCAGCAGCTTGGCCGGAGTCTCCTACGAGCAGTACTTC.

Concerning this clone itself: A read error may account for a junction end that differs from germline. The rearrangement joins TRBV6-6 to TRBJ2-1; TRBD1 might be the D (5 bases). The CDR3 has 15 amino acids. Germline V gene lookup returns CDR1 MNHNY and CDR2 SVGAGI (reference sequence). The chain's CDR3 is CASSPGQTTYDEQFF. CDR3 in DNA: TGTGCCAGCAGCCCAGGACAAACAACCTACGATGAGCAGTTCTTC.

The chain joins TRBV5-1 to TRBJ1-2, with D possibly matching TRBD1 (6 bases). The germline gives CDR1 SGHRS, CDR2 YFSETQ. V lost 4 bases and J lost 1, with 20 bases in between. The CDR3 totals 17 residues. The DNA for the CDR3 is TGCGCCAGCAGCGCCCGAACAGGGTGGGAGAGTAACTATGGCTACACCTTC. Its protein is CASSARTGWESNYGYTF.

The J gene is TRBJ2-1, the V gene TRBV11-2, with D possibly matching TRBD1 (6 bases). CDR1 and CDR2 (germline): SGHAT, FQNNGV. The CDR3 has 16 amino acids. V lost 5 bases to trimming and J lost 2 bases, with 16 bases between them. The CDR3 DNA is TGTGCCAGCAGCCCAACCTCAGGGGTAGCCTACAATGAGCAGTTCTTC. Protein: CASSPTSGVAYNEQFF.

In its sample, this clone was seen once. The gene calls are TRBV20-1 and TRBJ2-7; TRBD1 matches 7 bases. V lost 5 bases to trimming and J lost 7 bases; unmatched junction nucleotides: 5. The CDR3 runs 11 residues. Germline CDR1 is DFQATT and CDR2 is SNEGSKA (reference sequence). The CDR3 protein is CSAETGLEQYF. In DNA form, the CDR3 reads TGCAGTGCTGAGACAGGGCTGGAGCAGTACTTC.

This clone came up a few times. The chain carries TRBV14 and TRBJ1-6, with TRBD1 matching over 10 bases. The CDR3 is 16 amino acids. V dropped 2 bases and J dropped 6; count of bases not matched to a gene: 4. Germline CDR1 is SGHDN and CDR2 is FVKESK. CDR3 amino acids: CASSQIWDRGNSPLHF. For the CDR3, the DNA is TGTGCCAGCAGCCAAATTTGGGACAGGGGTAATTCACCCCTCCACTTT. Full variable domain (missing parts from reference TRBV14 and TRBJ1-6): EAGVTQFPSHSVIEKGQTVTLRCDPISGHDNLYWYRRVMGKEIKFLLHFVKESKQDESGMPNNRFLAERTGGTYSTLKVQPAELEDSGVYFCASSQIWDRGNSPLHFGNGTRLTVT.

V usage is TRBV2 and J usage is TRBJ2-3, with a possible D match to TRBD2 (5 bases). CDR1 and CDR2 from the germline V gene are SNHLY and FYNNEI. With 6 bases removed from V and 2 bases from J, the gap between germline ends came to 12 bases. CDR3 length: 14 residues. CDR3 in DNA: TGTGCCAGCAGACTAGTTTCGGCCACAGATACGCAGTATTTT. It translates to CASRLVSATDTQYF. Complete variable domain (other parts from reference TRBV2 and TRBJ2-3): EPEVTQTPSHQVTQMGQEVILRCVPISNHLYFYWYRQILGQKVEFLVSFYNNEISEKSEIFDDQFSVERPDGSNFTLKIRSTKLEDSAMYFCASRLVSATDTQYFGPGTRLTVL.

The chain joins TRBV28 to TRBJ2-7, with a possible D match to TRBD2 (6 bases). This CDR3 region has 14 residues. The V and J ends lost 4 bases and 1 base respectively, with 11 bases between them. Germline V gives CDR1 MDHEN, CDR2 SYDVKM. CDR3 loop: CASSSLGRSYEQYF. Written as DNA, the CDR3 is TGTGCCAGCAGTTCTTTGGGGAGGTCCTACGAGCAGTACTTC.

The chain has TRBV6-5 and TRBJ2-1; D is ambiguous. CDR1 and CDR2 (germline): MNHEY, SVGAGI. V lost 6 bases and J lost 7, with 7 bases in between. The CDR3 runs to 11 residues. CDR3 coding DNA: TGTGCCAGCAGCAATTTGAATGAGCAGTTCTTC. As protein: CASSNLNEQFF.

The rearrangement links TRBV9 to TRBJ1-5; possibly TRBD1 for D (5 bases). The germline V gene encodes CDR1 SGDLS and CDR2 YYNGEE. Trimming cost V 4 bases and J 2 bases, with 13 bases left between them. The CDR3 length is 15 residues. This CDR3 is CASSPGLGGNQPQHF. DNA for the CDR3: TGTGCCAGCAGCCCCGGTCTAGGGGGCAATCAGCCCCAGCATTTT. Variable domain in full (rest from reference TRBV9 and TRBJ1-5): DSGVTQTPKHLITATGQRVTLRCSPRSGDLSVYWYQQSLDQGLQFLIQYYNGEERAKGNILERFSAQQFPDLHSELNLSSLELGDSALYFCASSPGLGGNQPQHFGDGTRLSIL.

The chain employs TRBV11-2 and TRBJ1-2; 9 bases agree with TRBD1. The CDR3 is 15 residues long. CDR1 and CDR2 from the germline V gene are SGHAT and FQNNGV. J was trimmed by 8 bases and V by 3 bases; bases with no gene match: 10. In DNA form, the CDR3 reads TGTGCCAGCAGCTTCGGGACAGGGATTCGGGAGGGCTACACCTTC. This codes for CASSFGTGIREGYTF.

The chain recombines TRBV7-2 with TRBJ2-1; the D is unclear. CDR3 length: 14 amino acids. The V end lost 1 base, the J end lost 10 bases, and 14 bases lay between the germline ends. The germline CDR1 and CDR2 sequences are SGHTA and FQGNSA. Here the CDR3 DNA reads TGTGCCAGCAGCTTAGTTATTGAGCTGATAGAGCAGTTCTTC. This codes for CASSLVIELIEQFF.

The chain joins TRBV6-6 to TRBJ1-2; 7 bases line up with TRBD1. The CDR3 loop spans 13 amino acids. Unmatched junction bases numbered 6, after V lost 6 bases and J lost 5 bases. CDR1 is MNHNY and CDR2 is SVGAGI in the germline V gene (reference sequence). The CDR3, as DNA: TGTGCCAGCAGCCCCGGACAGGCTTATGGCTACACCTTC. This encodes CASSPGQAYGYTF.

The chain links TRBV7-9 to TRBJ1-2; 9 nucleotides agree with TRBD1. The V gene end was trimmed by 2 bases and the J gene end by 5 bases; junction bases not matched to a gene: 6. This CDR3 contains 15 residues. Germline V lookup: CDR1 SEHNR, CDR2 FQNEAQ (reference sequence). CDR3 sequence reads: CASSLSGTGSYGYTF. CDR3 nucleotides: TGTGCCAGCAGCTTATCCGGGACAGGGTCTTATGGCTACACCTTC. The full variable domain, in which reference TRBV7-9 and TRBJ1-2 provide the parts outside the CDR3, is DTGVSQNPRHKITKRGQNVTFRCDPISEHNRLYWYRQTLGQGPEFLTYFQNEAQLEKSRLLSDRFSAERPKGSFSTLEIQRTEQGDSAMYLCASSLSGTGSYGYTFGSGTRLTVV.

The V and J genes are TRBV6-5 and TRBJ1-1; D is unresolved. The CDR3 sequence is 13 residues long. In germline, CDR1 is MNHEY, CDR2 SVGAGI. The ends were cut back, 6 bases at V and 0 bases at J, with 8 bases in the middle. CDR3 sequence: CASRAAMNTEAFF. DNA for the CDR3: TGTGCCAGCAGGGCCGCCATGAACACTGAAGCTTTCTTT.

The rearrangement joins TRBV9 to TRBJ1-3, with unresolved D. The CDR3 runs to 12 residues. V was pared by 4 bases and J by 4 bases, with 6 bases between. The germline CDR1 and CDR2 sequences are SGDLS and YYNGEE. The chain's CDR3 is CASSPQGNTIYF. Written as DNA, the CDR3 is TGTGCCAGCAGCCCACAGGGAAACACCATATATTTT.

CDR3 in DNA: TGTGCCAGCAGTTTAAACCAGGGCAGTGGAAACACCATATATTTT. It encodes CASSLNQGSGNTIYF. J is TRBJ1-3 and V is TRBV27, with a possible D match to TRBD1 (5 bases). V was cut by 2 bases and J by 3 bases, with 11 bases left in between. From germline, CDR1 is MNHEY and CDR2 SMNVEV (reference sequence). The CDR3 covers 15 residues.

The rearrangement joins TRBV12-5 to TRBJ1-1; D gene unclear. Trimming left V 4 bases short and J 1 base short, with 10 bases between. The CDR3 is made up of 14 amino acids. CDR1 is LGHNT and CDR2 is FRNRAP in the germline V gene. CDR3 coding DNA: TGTGCTAGTGGTTCCCCCACAGAGAACACTGAAGCTTTCTTT. Translated, it gives CASGSPTENTEAFF. Based on the CDR3 plus reference TRBV12-5 and TRBJ1-1, the full variable domain is DARVTQTPRHKVTEMGQEVTMRCQPILGHNTVFWYRQTMMQGLELLAYFRNRAPLDDSGMPKDRFSAEMPDATLATLKIQPSEPRDSAVYFCASGSPTENTEAFFGQGTRLTVV.

The rearrangement links TRBV29-1 to TRBJ1-2; D may be TRBD1 (6 bases). From germline, CDR1 is SQVTM and CDR2 ANQGSEA. V lost 4 bases to trimming and J lost 7 bases, with 16 bases between them. The CDR3 has 13 residues. The CDR3 sequence is CSVVGGVFGGYTF. The CDR3 bases are TGCAGCGTTGTTGGGGGCGTCTTCGGTGGCTACACCTTC.

This rearrangement joins TRBV7-2 to TRBJ2-5; no reliable D call. Trimming took off 5 bases at V and 5 bases at J, with 12 bases between the two ends. Germline V gives CDR1 SGHTA, CDR2 FQGNSA. This CDR3 has 13 amino acids. CDR3 amino acids: CASSQEWRETQYF. The CDR3 DNA is TGTGCCAGCAGCCAAGAGTGGCGGGAGACCCAGTACTTC.

The rearrangement joins TRBV28 to TRBJ1-3, with 9 bases that match TRBD1. CDR1 and CDR2 from the germline V gene are MDHEN and SYDVKM. V was clipped by 5 bases and J by 2 bases; unmatched bases: 7. This CDR3 has 16 amino acids. The CDR3 region has the DNA TGTGCCAGCAGTGTCTCCGGGACAGGGACTGGAAACACCATATATTTT. Amino acids: CASSVSGTGTGNTIYF.

The chain carries TRBV11-2 and TRBJ2-7; possible D gene TRBD2, 5 bases. V was trimmed by 3 bases and J by 4 bases, leaving 16 bases between them. The germline gives CDR1 SGHAT, CDR2 FQNNGV. This CDR3 has 15 amino acids. CDR3 sequence: CASSLGFGEKYEQYF. The CDR3 DNA sequence: TGTGCCAGCAGCTTGGGTTTCGGGGAAAAATACGAGCAGTACTTC.

The V call is TRBV4-1, the J call TRBJ1-2; 10 nucleotides agree with TRBD1. The CDR3 length is 15 residues. CDR1 and CDR2 from the germline V gene are MGHRA and YSYEKL. V gave up 3 bases and J gave up 3 bases; unmatched junction bases: 4. The CDR3 coding sequence is TGCGCCAGCAGCCAGAGACAGGGGGCGGACTATGGCTACACCTTC. Translated, it gives CASSQRQGADYGYTF.

The J gene is TRBJ1-2, the V gene TRBV5-1; 7 positions match TRBD1. The J segment lost 8 bases and the V segment lost 0 bases, leaving 4 bases of the junction unmatched. This CDR3 is 13 amino acids long. Germline assignment: CDR1 SGHRS and CDR2 YFSETQ. CDR3 sequence reads: CASSLEQGMGYTF. CDR3 sequence (DNA): TGCGCCAGCAGCTTGGAACAGGGGATGGGCTACACCTTC.